Listed below are T cell receptor beta chains from one sample, sequenced in a study of CD8+CD57+ T cells in acquired aplastic anemia. Each CDR3 protein gets one entry after TCRdb re-called the reads with MiXCR. Counted here are some 42,000 distinct CDR3 sequences, around 67% occurring once; the ten biggest clones make up around a quarter. Sequencing used sorted CD4+, CD8+, or CD8+CD57+ T cells (not recorded which) from PBMCs. The receptors originated from a human donor in good health, serving as a control. CDR3s leave out the opening cysteine and the closing phenylalanine or tryptophan.

>TRBJ2-3|14|TRBV10-3
AIRQMRAGGTDTQY
>TRBJ2-5|11|TRBV2
ASGQGPTETQY
>TRBJ1-2|12|TRBV5-5
ASSLRAPNYGYT
>TRBJ1-1|11|TRBV2
ASSVDRDTEAF
>TRBJ2-5|13|TRBV24-1
ATSDGAYIGETQY
>TRBJ2-7|12|TRBV7-9
ASSPTTYDNEQY
>TRBJ2-7|10|TRBV20-1
SAKQGGREQY
>TRBJ2-7|10|TRBV11-2
ASSSLTYEQY
>TRBJ1-6|12|TRBV4-2
ASSQGQGYSPLH
>TRBJ2-1|16|TRBV13
ASSLGTSRYEGYNEQF
>TRBJ1-1|12|TRBV6-1
ASSLDRMNTEAF
>TRBJ1-6|11|TRBV24-1
ATSEAGNSPLH
>TRBJ1-6|12|TRBV25-1
ASRGTGDNSPLH
>TRBJ2-3|10|TRBV28
ASSLGPDTQY
>TRBJ1-1|12|TRBV7-6
ASSLTGINTEAF
>TRBJ2-2|11|TRBV24-1
ATSDQVNGELF